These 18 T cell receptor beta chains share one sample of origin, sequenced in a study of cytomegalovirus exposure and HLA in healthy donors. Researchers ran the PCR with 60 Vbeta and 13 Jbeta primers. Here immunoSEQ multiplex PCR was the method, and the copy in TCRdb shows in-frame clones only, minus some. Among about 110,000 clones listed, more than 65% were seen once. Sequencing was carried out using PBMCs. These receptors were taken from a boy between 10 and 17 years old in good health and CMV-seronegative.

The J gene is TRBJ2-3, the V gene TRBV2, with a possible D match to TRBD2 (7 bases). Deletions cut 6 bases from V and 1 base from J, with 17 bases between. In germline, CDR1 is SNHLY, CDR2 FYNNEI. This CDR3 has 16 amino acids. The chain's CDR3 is CASRDPRGGGTDTQYF. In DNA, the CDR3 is TGTGCCAGCAGAGATCCTAGGGGGGGAGGCACAGATACGCAGTATTTT.

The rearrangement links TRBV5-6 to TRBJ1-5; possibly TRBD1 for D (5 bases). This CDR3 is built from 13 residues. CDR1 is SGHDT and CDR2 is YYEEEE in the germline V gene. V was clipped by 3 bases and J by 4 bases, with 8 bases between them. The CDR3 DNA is TGTGCCAGCAGCTGGGCAGGGAATCAGCCCCAGCATTTT. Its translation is CASSWAGNQPQHF.

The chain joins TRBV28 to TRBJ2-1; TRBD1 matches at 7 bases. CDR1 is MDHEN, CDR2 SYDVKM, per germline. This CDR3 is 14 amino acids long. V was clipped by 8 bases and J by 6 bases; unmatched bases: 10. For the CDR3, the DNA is TGTGCCAGCCTAAGCGAGGGGGCTAGCAATGAGCAGTTCTTC. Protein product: CASLSEGASNEQFF. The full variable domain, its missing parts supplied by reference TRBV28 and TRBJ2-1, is DVKVTQSSRYLVKRTGEKVFLECVQDMDHENMFWYRQDPGLGLRLIYFSYDVKMKEKGDIPEGYSVSREKKERFSLILESASTNQTSMYLCASLSEGASNEQFFGPGTRLTVL.

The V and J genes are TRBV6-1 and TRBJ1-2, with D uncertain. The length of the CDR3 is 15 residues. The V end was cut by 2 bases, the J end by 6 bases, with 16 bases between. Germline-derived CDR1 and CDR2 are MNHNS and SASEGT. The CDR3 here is CASSERTGLGNGYTF. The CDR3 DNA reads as TGTGCCAGCAGTGAACGGACTGGCCTTGGGAATGGCTACACCTTC.

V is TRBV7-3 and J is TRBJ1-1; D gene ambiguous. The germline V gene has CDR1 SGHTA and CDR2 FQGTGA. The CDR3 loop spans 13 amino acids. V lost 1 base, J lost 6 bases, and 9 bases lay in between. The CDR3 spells CASSLRSAAEAFF. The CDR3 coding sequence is TGTGCCAGCAGCTTAAGAAGTGCAGCTGAAGCTTTCTTT.

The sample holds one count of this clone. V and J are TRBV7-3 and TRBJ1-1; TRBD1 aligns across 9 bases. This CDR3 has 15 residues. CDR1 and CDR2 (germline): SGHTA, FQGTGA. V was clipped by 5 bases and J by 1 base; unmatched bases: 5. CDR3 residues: CASSATGQGNTEAFF. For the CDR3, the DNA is TGTGCCAGCAGCGCCACGGGACAGGGGAACACTGAAGCTTTCTTT.

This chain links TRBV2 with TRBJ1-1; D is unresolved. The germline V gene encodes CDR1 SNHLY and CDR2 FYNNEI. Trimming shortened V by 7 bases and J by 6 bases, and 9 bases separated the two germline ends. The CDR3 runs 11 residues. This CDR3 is CASTLSPEAFF. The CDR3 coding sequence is TGTGCCAGCACCCTGTCCCCTGAAGCTTTCTTT.

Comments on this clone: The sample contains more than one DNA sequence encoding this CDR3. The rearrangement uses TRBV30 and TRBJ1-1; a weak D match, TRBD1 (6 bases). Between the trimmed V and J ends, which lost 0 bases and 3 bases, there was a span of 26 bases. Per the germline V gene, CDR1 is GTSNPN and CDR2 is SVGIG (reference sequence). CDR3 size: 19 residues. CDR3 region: CAWSVLVPESGEADTEAFF. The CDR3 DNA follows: TGTGCCTGGAGTGTATTGGTTCCCGAGTCAGGGGAAGCGGACACTGAAGCTTTCTTT.

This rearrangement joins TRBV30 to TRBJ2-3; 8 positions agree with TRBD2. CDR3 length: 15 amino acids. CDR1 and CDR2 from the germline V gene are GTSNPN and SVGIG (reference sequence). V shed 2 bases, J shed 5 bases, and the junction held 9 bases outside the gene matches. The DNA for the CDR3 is TGTGCCTGGAGTAGCCGTTACGGGAGGGAAGATACGCAGTATTTT. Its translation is CAWSSRYGREDTQYF. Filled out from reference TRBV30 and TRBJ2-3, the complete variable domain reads SQTIHQWPATLVQPVGSPLSLECTVEGTSNPNLYWYRQAAGRGLQLLFYSVGIGQISSEVPQNLSASRPQDRQFILSSKKLLLSDSGFYLCAWSSRYGREDTQYFGPGTRLTVL.

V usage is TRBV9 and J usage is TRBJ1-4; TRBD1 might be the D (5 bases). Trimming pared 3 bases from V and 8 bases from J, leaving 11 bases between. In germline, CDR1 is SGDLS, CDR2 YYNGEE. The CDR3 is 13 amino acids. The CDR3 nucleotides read TGTGCCAGCAGCGGTTCTTGGGGCGAAAAACTGTTTTTT. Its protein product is CASSGSWGEKLFF.

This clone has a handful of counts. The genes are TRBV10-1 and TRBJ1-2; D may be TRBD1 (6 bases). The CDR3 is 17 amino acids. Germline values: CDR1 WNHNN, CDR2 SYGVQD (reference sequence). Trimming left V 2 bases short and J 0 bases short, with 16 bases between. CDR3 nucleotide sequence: TGCGCCAGCAGTGAGGGCAGGGGAATTGGAGCTAACTATGGCTACACCTTC. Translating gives CASSEGRGIGANYGYTF.

The CDR3 DNA reads TGTGCCAGCAGCAGACGGACAGTCAAAGAGACCCAGTACTTC. Its protein is CASSRRTVKETQYF. V and J are TRBV21-1 and TRBJ2-5; the table names TRBD1, a call not compared with the DNA. TRBV21-1 is noted as a pseudogene. The CDR3 is 14 amino acids.

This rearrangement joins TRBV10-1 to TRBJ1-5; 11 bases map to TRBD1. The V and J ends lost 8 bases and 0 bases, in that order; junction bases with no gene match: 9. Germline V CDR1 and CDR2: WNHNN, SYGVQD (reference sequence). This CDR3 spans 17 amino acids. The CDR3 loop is CASLGTGGNNSNQPQHF. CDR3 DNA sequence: TGCGCCAGCCTCGGGACAGGGGGAAATAATAGCAATCAGCCCCAGCATTTT.

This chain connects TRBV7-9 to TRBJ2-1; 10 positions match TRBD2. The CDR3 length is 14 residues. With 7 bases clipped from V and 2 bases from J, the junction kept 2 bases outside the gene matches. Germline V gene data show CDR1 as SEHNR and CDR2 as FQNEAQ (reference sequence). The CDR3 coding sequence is TGTGCCAGCATTAGCGGGGGGACCTACAATGAGCAGTTCTTC. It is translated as CASISGGTYNEQFF.

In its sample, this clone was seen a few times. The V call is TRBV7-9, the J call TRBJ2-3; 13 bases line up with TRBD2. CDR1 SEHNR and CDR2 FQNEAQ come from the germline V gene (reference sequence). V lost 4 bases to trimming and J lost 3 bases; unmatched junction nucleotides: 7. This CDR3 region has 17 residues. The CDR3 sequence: CASSSRTSGGNTDTQYF. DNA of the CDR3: TGTGCCAGCAGCTCGAGGACTAGCGGGGGTAATACAGATACGCAGTATTTT.

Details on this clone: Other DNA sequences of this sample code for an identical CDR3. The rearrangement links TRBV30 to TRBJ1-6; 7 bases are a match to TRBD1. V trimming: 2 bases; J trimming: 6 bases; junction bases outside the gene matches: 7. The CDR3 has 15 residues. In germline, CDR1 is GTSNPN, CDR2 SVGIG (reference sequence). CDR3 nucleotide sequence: TGTGCCTGGAGTTTTAGGGGGCAGGGTAATTCACCCCTCCACTTT. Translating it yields CAWSFRGQGNSPLHF.

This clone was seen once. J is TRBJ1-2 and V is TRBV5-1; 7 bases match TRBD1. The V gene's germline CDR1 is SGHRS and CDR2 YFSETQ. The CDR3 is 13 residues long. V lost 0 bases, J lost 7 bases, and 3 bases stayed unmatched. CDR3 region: CASSLEGGSGYTF. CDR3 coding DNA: TGCGCCAGCAGCTTGGAAGGGGGCAGTGGCTACACCTTC.

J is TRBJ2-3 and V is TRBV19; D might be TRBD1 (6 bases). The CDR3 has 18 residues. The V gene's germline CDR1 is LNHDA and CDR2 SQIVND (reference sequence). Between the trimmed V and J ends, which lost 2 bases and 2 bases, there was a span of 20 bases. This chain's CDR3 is CASSIRTHRASYTDTQYF. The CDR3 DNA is TGTGCCAGTAGTATACGAACTCACAGGGCATCTTACACAGATACGCAGTATTTT. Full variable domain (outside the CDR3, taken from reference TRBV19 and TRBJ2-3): DGGITQSPKYLFRKEGQNVTLSCEQNLNHDAMYWYRQDPGQGLRLIYYSQIVNDFQKGDIAEGYSVSREKKESFPLTVTSAQKNPTAFYLCASSIRTHRASYTDTQYFGPGTRLTVL.